The entry below gives a single TCR beta chain sequence along with its context. These data come from a study of blood T cell repertoires in COVID-19. Using immunoSEQ multiplex PCR, the repertoire was profiled, and TCRdb retains in-frame clones only, with some absent. The profile shows under 300,000 clones, around 84% of them singletons. Between the trimmed V and J ends, which lost 5 bases and 8 bases, there was a span of 15 bases. This CDR3 has 13 amino acids. Germline-derived CDR1 and CDR2 are LGHDT and YNNKEL (reference sequence). The sequence came from a woman under 30 with acute or convalescent COVID-19. Sequencing was carried out using peripheral blood. This chain uses TRBV3-1 (or the pseudogene TRBV3-2) with TRBJ2-5; TRBD1 is a possible D gene (5 bases). As DNA, the CDR3 is TGTGCCAGCAGCAACAGGATGAAGAGAACCCAGTACTTC. This gives the protein CASSNRMKRTQYF.